This T cell receptor (beta chain) was recovered during a study of control samples from healthy donors and cancer patients. TCRdb's table, derived via immunoSEQ multiplex PCR, lists solely in-frame clones and lacks some. This table holds about 170,000 clones, about nine tenths found once. The CDR3 consists of 15 residues. Germline values: CDR1 SGHTA, CDR2 FQGNSA. V lost 2 bases and J lost 7; bases outside the gene matches: 5. The chain combines TRBV7-2 with TRBJ2-1; 10 nucleotides align to TRBD2. What was sequenced was blood. This sequence was found in a woman aged 40-49 years in good health. CDR3 protein: CASSLRAGGHNEQFF. CDR3 coding DNA: TGTGCCAGCAGCTTACGAGCGGGGGGGCATAATGAGCAGTTCTTC.